This T cell receptor (beta chain) was recovered during a study of regulatory T cells in long-lasting Graves disease (dated by TCRdb to the early 2020s). Regarding the study in general: In the newly diagnosed Graves' disease group, patients had been taking antithyroid drugs for less than 3 months. TCR sequencing covered about 13 persistent and 20 or so newly diagnosed Graves' disease patients, approximately 33 samples in total. The study was registered as a clinical trial and conducted in China. Patients with persistent Graves' disease were compared with patients with newly diagnosed Graves' disease using TCR sequencing and RNA sequencing of peripheral blood.

The library relied on multiplex PCR. Sequenced using an Illumina HiSeq 4000. iRepertoire HTBI primers and Arm-PCR amplification of CDR3 regions were used to construct TCR beta libraries. Before sequencing, the PCR products went through gel purification. Turning to the authors' computational methods: A total of 60 to 80 TRBV and 14 TRBJ segments were identified across samples and were used for gene usage analysis of CDR3 amino acid clonotypes. Filtered high-quality paired reads were merged into contigs using COPE and FqMerger. Contigs were aligned with BLAST to IMGT TRBV, TRBD and TRBJ reference genes, and CDR3 was defined per IMGT. Highly expanded clones were defined as clonotypes with a frequency above 0.1%. Shannon entropy was used to measure repertoire diversity, and the Gini coefficient was used to measure V-J evenness. Public clonotypes were defined as clonotypes shared by more than one individual. TCRdb reworked the public reads: Q25 trimming with fastp, MiXCR clone assembly, productive beta chains retained. One record per CDR3 amino acid sequence lists the most common genes and DNA. The V and J calls reflect TCRdb's pipeline rather than the authors' work. The sample contains roughly 520,000 distinct CDR3 sequences, about 11% of them found a single time. Roughly 9.3% of the sample lies in the top ten.

V is trimmed back by 2 bases and J by 0 bases, and the junction contains 8 bases that no gene match accounts for. Taken from cysteine to phenylalanine, the CDR3 has 19 residues. The entry retains the CDR3 DNA only, 57 bases that are in frame from base 1. From a lookup of the germline V gene, CDR1 and CDR2 are SGHRS and YFSETQ. This clonotype showed up many times. Its cognate antigen has yet to be identified. No base quality values were provided; no much bigger clone lies one nucleotide off. Paper-wide results and their limitations: The authors noted that the small sample size was a limitation that may lower accuracy. Only the TCR beta chain was sequenced and analyzed. Persistent disease showed preferential use of TRBV28, TRBJ1-2 and TRBJ2-5, whereas newly diagnosed disease favored TRBV20-1 and TRBJ2-1. Compared with newly diagnosed patients, persistent Graves' disease patients had lower TCR Shannon entropy and fewer highly expanded clones, which suggests clonal expansion. Because the primary lesion, thyroid tissue, could not be accessed, the study looked at peripheral blood alone. More public clonotypes were shared among persistent patients (under 3,000) than among newly diagnosed patients (over 900).

This sample's time point label indicates: newly diagnosed GD, antithyroid drugs for less than 3 months. For both TCR sequencing and RNA sequencing, RNA was extracted from PBMCs in TRIzol. The diagnosis of Graves' disease was made according to American Thyroid Association guidelines. Recruitment of patients was carried out at an endocrinology department in Xi'an, China. From each patient, about 9.7 milliliters of peripheral blood was collected into an EDTA anticoagulant tube. Ficoll Paque Plus density gradient separation was used to isolate PBMCs, and no additional T cell sorting was done. RNA quality was checked with an Agilent 2100 Bioanalyzer and agarose gel, and concentration with a NanoDrop 2000. These sequences were also reported in another study, on T cells in Graves' hyperthyroidism and ophthalmopathy. Per the second study: Stable Graves' hyperthyroidism was defined as no progression to ophthalmopathy during 18 months of follow-up. Hyperthyroidism patients were newly diagnosed, with disease duration under 2 months, and aged 18 to 65 years. Exclusion was applied to patients with uncontrolled infections, other autoimmune diseases, pregnancy or lactation. Diagnoses relied on clinical symptoms, serum thyroxine and TRAb, thyroid ultrasound and orbital computed tomography. The first round of RT-PCR for the TCR CDR3 was performed with the HTBI primer set and the Qiagen OneStep RT-PCR kit. Most expanded thyroid clonotypes (frequency above 0.001) were also detected in blood, a finding suggesting that blood repertoires may reflect thyroid immune responses. A 13 V-J signature model separated ophthalmopathy from stable hyperthyroidism, with about 88% sensitivity and 81.08% specificity in cross-validation and 80%/75% in testing. In validation, the model predicted progression to ophthalmopathy a median of around 6.5 months before onset, with roughly 68% sensitivity and 72.22% specificity. To identify distinguishing TCR V-J signatures, a discovery cohort of around 100 patients was used, comprising fewer than 45 with Graves' ophthalmopathy and 55 to 65 with stable Graves' hyperthyroidism. Prospective prediction of ophthalmopathy was tested in an independent validation cohort of 18 hyperthyroidism patients and 15 to 17 patients who later progressed to ophthalmopathy. The 90 to 100 discovery patients were randomly split 7:3 into training and test sets. In roughly six Graves' hyperthyroidism patients, the study also compared T-cell repertoires from thyroid tissue with T-cell repertoires from blood. Once sampling was done, hyperthyroidism patients were given methimazole at a starting dose of 30 mg daily, whereas ophthalmopathy patients were given high-dose intravenous methylprednisolone. Libraries were constructed in a second round of multiplex PCR, after which size selection and purification were performed. Libraries were sequenced paired-end with 100 bp reads on an Illumina HiSeq2000. SOAPnuke was used to process the raw data, throwing out any read that contained adapters or uncalled bases, had a mean Phred below 15, or lacked an exact constant-primer or identifier match. High-quality paired reads were merged with COPE v1.2.5, and unique nucleotide sequences were defined as clonotypes. MiTCR v1.1 was used to align the clonotypes against IMGT TRBV, TRBD and TRBJ reference segments. The analysis included only V-J combinations with a frequency above 0.0001, which together covered roughly 99% of the repertoires. The TCS score was defined as the ratio of F50 (clonal expansion) to E x V (chaos), calculated using BLOSUM62-based TCRdist between CDR3 peptides within each V-J. Welch's t-statistics and random forest reduced 500 to 650 V-J features to around 14, which were used in a naive Bayes classifier (R e1071). Sample size was not statistically predetermined, and blinding of investigators to group allocation was not performed. TCR Vbeta CDR3 sequencing of around 130 peripheral blood samples (over 40 ophthalmopathy, under 80 hyperthyroidism and 17 progressor patients) is reported in the paper.

The sequence links TRBV5-1 to TRBJ2-4; 13 bases in the middle match TRBD2. This specimen was peripheral blood mononuclear cells (PBMCs), taken at new diagnosis, from a patient treated with antithyroid drugs. This receptor was obtained from a woman in her thirties with Graves disease. Donor details come from another sample of the same person, matched by shared clones. CDR3 sequence: CASSFGLAGVPVAKNIQYF. The nucleotides read TGCGCCAGCAGCTTCGGACTAGCGGGAGTCCCGGTAGCCAAAAACATTCAGTACTTC.